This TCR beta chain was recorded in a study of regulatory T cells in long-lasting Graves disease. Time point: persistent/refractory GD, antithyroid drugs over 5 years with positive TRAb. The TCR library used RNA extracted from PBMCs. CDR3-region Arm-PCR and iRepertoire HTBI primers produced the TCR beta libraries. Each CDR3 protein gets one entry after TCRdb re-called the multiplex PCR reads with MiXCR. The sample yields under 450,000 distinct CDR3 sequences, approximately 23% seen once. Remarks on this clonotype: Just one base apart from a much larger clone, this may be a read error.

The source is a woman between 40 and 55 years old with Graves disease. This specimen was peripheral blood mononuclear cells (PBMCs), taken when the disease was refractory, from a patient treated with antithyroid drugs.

In DNA, the CDR3 is TGCAGCATTGGGTGGCCTCAAAAGGACACTGAAGCTTTCTTT. It yields the protein CSIGWPQKDTEAFF. This chain links TRBV29-1 with TRBJ1-1, with D hard to call. The CDR3 spans 14 residues. Germline values: CDR1 SQVTM, CDR2 ANQGSEA. Trimming took 8 bases from V and 3 from J, leaving 19 bases between them.